This TCR beta chain was captured in a study of blood T cell repertoires in COVID-19. Study in general: Samples of COVID-19 (acute and convalescent) were obtained from the United States, Italy and Spain. In each case, the material was cDNA or gDNA derived from T cells, B-cell-depleted T cells, or PBMCs.

The count of this clone is one. From germline, CDR1 is SGHRS and CDR2 YFSETQ. V was cut by 2 bases and J by 1 base, with 12 bases left in between. The length of the CDR3 is 15 residues. Original methodology: Nucleated cell counts were estimated from reference gene primer amplification. TCRdb's table, derived via immunoSEQ multiplex PCR, lists solely in-frame clones and lacks some. D and trimming were read from the DNA, whereas the V and J calls and clone size are those reported in that table. This sample has over 100,000 clones, with roughly four fifths found just once. The V and J genes are TRBV5-1 and TRBJ1-1; D is perhaps TRBD1 (5 bases). What was sequenced was peripheral blood. This TCR was sampled from a woman aged 60-75 years with acute or convalescent COVID-19. The CDR3, as DNA: TGCGCCAGCAGCTTTTACAGGCAATCGAACACTGAAGCTTTCTTT. Amino acids: CASSFYRQSNTEAFF.